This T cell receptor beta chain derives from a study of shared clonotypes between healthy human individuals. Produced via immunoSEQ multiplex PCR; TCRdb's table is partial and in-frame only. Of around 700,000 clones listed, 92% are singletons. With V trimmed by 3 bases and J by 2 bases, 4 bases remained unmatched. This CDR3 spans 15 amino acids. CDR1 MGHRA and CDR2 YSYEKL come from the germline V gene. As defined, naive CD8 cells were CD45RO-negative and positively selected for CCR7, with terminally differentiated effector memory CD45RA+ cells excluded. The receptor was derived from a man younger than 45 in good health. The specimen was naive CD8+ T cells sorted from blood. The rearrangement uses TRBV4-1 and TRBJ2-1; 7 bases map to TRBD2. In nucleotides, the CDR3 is TGCGCCAGCAGCCACTCTAGCGGCACCTACAATGAGCAGTTCTTC. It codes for CASSHSSGTYNEQFF.